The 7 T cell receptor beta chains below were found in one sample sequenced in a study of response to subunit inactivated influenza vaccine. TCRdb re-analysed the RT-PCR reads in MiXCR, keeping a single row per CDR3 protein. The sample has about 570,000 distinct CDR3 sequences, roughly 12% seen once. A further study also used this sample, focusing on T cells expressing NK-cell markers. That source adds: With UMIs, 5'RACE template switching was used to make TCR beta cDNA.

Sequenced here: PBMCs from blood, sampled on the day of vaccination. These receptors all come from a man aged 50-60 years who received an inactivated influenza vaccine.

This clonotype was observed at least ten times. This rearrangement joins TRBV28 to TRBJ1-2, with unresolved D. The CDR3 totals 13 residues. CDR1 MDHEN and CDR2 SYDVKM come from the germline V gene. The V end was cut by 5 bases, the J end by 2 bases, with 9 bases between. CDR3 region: CASSPTRNYGYTF. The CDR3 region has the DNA TGTGCCAGCAGTCCGACAAGAAACTATGGCTACACCTTC.

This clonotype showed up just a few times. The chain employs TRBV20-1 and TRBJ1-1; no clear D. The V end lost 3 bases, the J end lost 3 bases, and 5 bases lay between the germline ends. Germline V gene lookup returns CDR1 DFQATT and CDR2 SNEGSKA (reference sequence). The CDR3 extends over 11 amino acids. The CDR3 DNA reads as TGCAGTGCTAGTGGGGACACTGAAGCTTTCTTT. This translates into CSASGDTEAFF.

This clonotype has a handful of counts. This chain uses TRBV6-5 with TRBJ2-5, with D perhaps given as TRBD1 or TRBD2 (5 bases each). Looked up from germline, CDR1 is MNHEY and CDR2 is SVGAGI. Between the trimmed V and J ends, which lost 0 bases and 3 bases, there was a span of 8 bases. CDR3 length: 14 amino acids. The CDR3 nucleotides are TGTGCCAGCAGTTACTCGAGGGGAAAAGAGACCCAGTACTTC. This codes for CASSYSRGKETQYF.

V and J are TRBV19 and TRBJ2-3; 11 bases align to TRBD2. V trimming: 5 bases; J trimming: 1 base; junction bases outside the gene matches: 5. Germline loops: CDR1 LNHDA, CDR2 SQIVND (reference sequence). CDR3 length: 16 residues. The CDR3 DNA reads TGTGCCAGTAGTCGACTAGCGGGACATCGCACAGATACGCAGTATTTT. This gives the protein CASSRLAGHRTDTQYF. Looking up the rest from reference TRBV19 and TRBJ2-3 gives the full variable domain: DGGITQSPKYLFRKEGQNVTLSCEQNLNHDAMYWYRQDPGQGLRLIYYSQIVNDFQKGDIAEGYSVSREKKESFPLTVTSAQKNPTAFYLCASSRLAGHRTDTQYFGPGTRLTVL.

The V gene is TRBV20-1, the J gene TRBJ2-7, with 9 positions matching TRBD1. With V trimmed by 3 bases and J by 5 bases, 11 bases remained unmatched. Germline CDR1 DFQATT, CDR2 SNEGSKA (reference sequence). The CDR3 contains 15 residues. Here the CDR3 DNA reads TGCAGTGCTAGGGCCGGGACAGGGTTTCGAAACGAGCAGTACTTC. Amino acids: CSARAGTGFRNEQYF.

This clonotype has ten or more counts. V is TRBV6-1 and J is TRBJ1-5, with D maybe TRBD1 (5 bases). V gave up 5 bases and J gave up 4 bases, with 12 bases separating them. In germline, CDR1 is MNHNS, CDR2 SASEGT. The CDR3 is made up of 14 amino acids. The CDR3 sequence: CASSMSGSNQPQHF. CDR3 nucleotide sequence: TGTGCCAGCAGTATGTCAGGGTCAAATCAGCCCCAGCATTTT.

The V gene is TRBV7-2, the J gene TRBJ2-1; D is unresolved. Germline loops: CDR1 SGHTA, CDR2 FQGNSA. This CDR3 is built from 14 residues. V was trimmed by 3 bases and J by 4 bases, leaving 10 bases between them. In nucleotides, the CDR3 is TGTGCCAGCAGCTTCTCGCGAGAGTACAATGAGCAGTTCTTC. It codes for CASSFSREYNEQFF.